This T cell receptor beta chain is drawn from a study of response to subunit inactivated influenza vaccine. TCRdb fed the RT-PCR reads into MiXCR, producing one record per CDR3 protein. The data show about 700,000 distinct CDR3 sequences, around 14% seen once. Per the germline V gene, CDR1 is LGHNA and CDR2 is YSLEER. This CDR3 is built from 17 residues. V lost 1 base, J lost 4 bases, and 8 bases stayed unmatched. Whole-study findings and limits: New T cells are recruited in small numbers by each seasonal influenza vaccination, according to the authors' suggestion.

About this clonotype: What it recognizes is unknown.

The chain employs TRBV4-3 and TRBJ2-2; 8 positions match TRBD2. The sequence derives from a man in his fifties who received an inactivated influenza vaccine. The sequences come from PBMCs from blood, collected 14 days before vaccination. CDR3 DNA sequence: TGCGCCAGCAGCCAAGGATCCGGCGGGAGGCCCACCGGGGAGCTGTTTTTT. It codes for CASSQGSGGRPTGELFF.